Sequencing of this T cell receptor (beta chain) was carried out in a study of blood T cell repertoires in COVID-19. Sequencing was performed with immunoSEQ multiplex PCR; in TCRdb, only in-frame clones are kept and a portion is missing. The sample lists over 200,000 clones, about 90% seen once, with roughly 15% in the top ten. Germline lookup yields CDR1 SGHDT and CDR2 YYEEEE. The CDR3 is 13 amino acids. The germline V and J ends were trimmed by 4 bases and 5 bases, with 13 bases remaining between them. The source is a young man who had been exposed to COVID-19. Sequenced sample: PBMCs or T cells enriched from blood (not recorded which). The J gene is TRBJ2-7, the V gene TRBV5-6, with D possibly matching TRBD1 (7 bases). As DNA, the CDR3 is TGTGCCAGCAGCCGCGACAGGGAGGACGAGCAGTACTTC. Translating it yields CASSRDREDEQYF.